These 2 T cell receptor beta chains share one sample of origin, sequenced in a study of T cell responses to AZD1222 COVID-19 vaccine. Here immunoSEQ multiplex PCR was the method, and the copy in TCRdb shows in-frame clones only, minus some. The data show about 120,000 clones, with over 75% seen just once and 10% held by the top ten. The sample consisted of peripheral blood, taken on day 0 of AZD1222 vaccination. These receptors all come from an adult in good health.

CDR3 residues: CASSRWREDAGELFF. CDR3 nucleotides: TGTGCCAGCAGCCGATGGCGCGAGGACGCCGGGGAGCTGTTTTTT. The chain recombines TRBV5-4 with TRBJ2-2; D is ambiguous. Germline CDR1 reads SGHNT; CDR2 reads YYREEE (reference sequence). Trimming removed 4 bases at V and 6 bases at J, with 16 bases between. This CDR3 region has 15 residues. Full variable domain (outside the CDR3, taken from reference TRBV5-4 and TRBJ2-2): ETGVTQSPTHLIKTRGQQVTLRCSSQSGHNTVSWYQQALGQGPQFIFQYYREEENGRGNFPPRFSGLQFPNYSSELNVNALELDDSALYLCASSRWREDAGELFFGEGSRLTVL.

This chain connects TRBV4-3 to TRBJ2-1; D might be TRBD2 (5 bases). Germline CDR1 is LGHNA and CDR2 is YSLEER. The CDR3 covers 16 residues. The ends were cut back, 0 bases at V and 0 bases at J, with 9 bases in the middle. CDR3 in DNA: TGCGCCAGCAGCCAAGAAGCGGAAAGCTCCTACAATGAGCAGTTCTTC. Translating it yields CASSQEAESSYNEQFF.